This T cell receptor (beta chain) stems from a study of CD8 T cells in Susac syndrome. Overall study: Patients with Susac syndrome were therapy-naive, on corticosteroids, or on intravenous immunoglobulin alone at blood draw. Study conclusions and caveats: The study acknowledged a relatively small number of individuals in its TCR sequencing and HLA analysis.

TEMRA cells were FACS-enriched, and CD8+ and CD4+ T cells were isolated negatively. Random hexamers served to reverse transcribe roughly 0.5 to 1 ug RNA. Amplification of the TCR beta CDR3 was carried out by immunoSEQ multiplex PCR, which spanned a total of 54 Vbeta and 13 Jbeta segments. TCRdb passed the immunoSEQ multiplex PCR reads through MiXCR, listing each CDR3 protein once. The sample carries around 150,000 distinct CDR3 sequences, roughly 95% recorded once. As concerns this clonotype: Its cognate antigen is unknown.

Germline V CDR1 and CDR2: SGHTA, FQGTGA. The V and J ends lost 4 bases and 0 bases respectively, with 9 bases between them. The CDR3 length is 14 residues. Sequenced material: CD4+ T cells from PBMCs. The origin of this receptor is a human donor with Susac syndrome. This rearrangement joins TRBV7-3 to TRBJ2-5, with D possibly being TRBD2 (5 bases). The chain's CDR3 is CASSSSGYQETQYF. CDR3 bases: TGTGCCAGCAGCTCCTCGGGGTACCAAGAGACCCAGTACTTC. Supplemented by reference TRBV7-3 and TRBJ2-5, the full variable domain reads GAGVSQTPSNKVTEKGKYVELRCDPISGHTALYWYRQSLGQGPEFLIYFQGTGAADDSGLPNDRFFAVRPEGSVSTLKIQRTERGDSAVYLCASSSSGYQETQYFGPGTRLLVL.